Shown below are 29 T cell receptor beta chains from a single sample sequenced in a study of T cell responses to AZD1222 COVID-19 vaccine. Assay: immunoSEQ multiplex PCR; the TCRdb copy retains only in-frame clones and omits some. The sample has about 110,000 clones, approximately 90% seen once; the top ten hold under 10%. Sequenced material: peripheral blood, taken 28 days after the second AZD1222 dose. These receptors were obtained from an adult who received the AZD1222 COVID-19 vaccine.

This rearrangement joins TRBV19 to TRBJ1-2; no reliable D call. This CDR3 has 13 residues. CDR1 LNHDA and CDR2 SQIVND come from the germline V gene (reference sequence). V lost 0 bases and J 4 bases, leaving 6 bases between the germline ends. CDR3 DNA sequence: TGTGCCAGTAGTATAGACAACAGCTATGGCTACACCTTC. Residues: CASSIDNSYGYTF.

The genes are TRBV6-5 and TRBJ2-1; maybe TRBD1 (5 bases). The CDR3 consists of 14 residues. The V end was cut by 5 bases, the J end by 8 bases, with 16 bases between. From germline, CDR1 is MNHEY and CDR2 SVGAGI. The CDR3 region is CASSRTIGAYEQFF. CDR3 DNA sequence: TGTGCCAGCAGTCGGACGATAGGGGCCTATGAGCAGTTCTTC.

The J gene is TRBJ1-1, the V gene TRBV5-1; 7 nucleotides agree with TRBD1. V trimming: 4 bases; J trimming: 1 base; junction bases outside the gene matches: 7. This CDR3 spans 15 amino acids. Germline V CDR1 and CDR2: SGHRS, YFSETQ. CDR3 sequence: CASSRSTGRNTEAFF. CDR3 coding DNA: TGCGCCAGCAGCCGGTCGACAGGGCGGAACACTGAAGCTTTCTTT. Filled out from reference TRBV5-1 and TRBJ1-1, the complete variable domain reads KAGVTQTPRYLIKTRGQQVTLSCSPISGHRSVSWYQQTPGQGLQFLFEYFSETQRNKGNFPGRFSGRQFSNSRSEMNVSTLELGDSALYLCASSRSTGRNTEAFFGQGTRLTVV.

The chain uses TRBV27 and TRBJ2-1; 9 bases are a match to TRBD2. There are 14 residues in the CDR3. After removal of 3 bases from V and 6 bases from J, the junction contained 3 bases not matched to a gene. CDR1 is MNHEY, CDR2 SMNVEV, per germline (reference sequence). The CDR3 protein is CASSFGGRGNEQFF. The CDR3 DNA reads TGTGCCAGCAGTTTCGGCGGGAGGGGCAATGAGCAGTTCTTC.

The V and J genes are TRBV29-1 and TRBJ2-1, with D uncertain. Between the trimmed V and J ends, which lost 5 bases and 8 bases, there was a span of 13 bases. Germline V gene lookup returns CDR1 SQVTM and CDR2 ANQGSEA. The CDR3 length is 12 residues. The CDR3 DNA reads as TGCAGCGTTAGTAGAGGCTTTGATGAGCAGTTCTTC. Translated, it gives CSVSRGFDEQFF.

The rearrangement uses TRBV24-1 and TRBJ1-2, with D unclear. The CDR3 loop spans 12 amino acids. V lost 1 base to trimming and J lost 5 bases, with 4 bases between them. Germline V gene lookup returns CDR1 KGHDR and CDR2 SFDVKD. CDR3 bases: TGTGCCACCAGTGATTTTCGGTATGGCTACACCTTC. The encoded protein is CATSDFRYGYTF.

For this clone: Other DNA sequences in this sample translate to the same CDR3. The chain has TRBV19 and TRBJ1-5, with 8 nucleotides matching TRBD1. CDR3 length: 21 amino acids. The germline V gene has CDR1 LNHDA and CDR2 SQIVND (reference sequence). V lost 10 bases and J lost 6; bases outside the gene matches: 32. For the CDR3, the DNA is TGTGCCATTATTATATTTTTAAGACGACAGGGGATGTCGAGGACGGGTCAGCCCCAGCATTTT. It translates to CAIIIFLRRQGMSRTGQPQHF.

This chain joins TRBV4-3 and TRBJ1-4; 8 bases map to TRBD1. The CDR3 runs to 15 residues. Trimming took 3 bases from V and 4 from J; bases not matched to a gene: 4. The germline CDR1 and CDR2 sequences are LGHNA and YSLEER. The CDR3 here is CASSQGTGFNEKLFF. The CDR3 bases are TGCGCCAGCAGCCAGGGGACAGGTTTTAATGAAAAACTGTTTTTT.

This rearrangement joins TRBV6-2 or TRBV6-3 to TRBJ2-6; 7 nucleotides align to TRBD1. Germline CDR1 is MNHEY and CDR2 is SVGEGT. This CDR3 spans 15 amino acids. The ends lost 4 bases at V and 2 bases at J; junction bases unmatched: 2. The DNA of the CDR3 is TGTGCCAGCAGTTCTCAGGGGGCTGGGGCCAACGTCCTGACTTTC. Amino acid sequence: CASSSQGAGANVLTF.

The V call is TRBV5-1, the J call TRBJ2-5, with 9 bases fitting TRBD1. Trimming removed 6 bases from V and 4 bases from J; junction bases left unmatched: 7. CDR3 length: 14 amino acids. Looked up from germline, CDR1 is SGHRS and CDR2 is YFSETQ. CDR3 sequence: CASTLQGARETQYF. Here the CDR3 DNA reads TGCGCCAGCACCTTACAGGGGGCTCGAGAGACCCAGTACTTC.

The rearrangement links TRBV5-6 to TRBJ1-6; D may be TRBD1 (5 bases). The germline gives CDR1 SGHDT, CDR2 YYEEEE. With 5 bases removed from V and 1 base from J, the gap between germline ends came to 10 bases. The CDR3 totals 15 residues. The CDR3 DNA is TGTGCCAGCAGACCTGGGGGGTCCTATAATTCACCCCTCCACTTT. This encodes CASRPGGSYNSPLHF.

V is TRBV11-1 and J is TRBJ2-1, with 8 bases matching TRBD1. Germline assignment: CDR1 SGHAT and CDR2 FQDESV (reference sequence). This CDR3 has 16 residues. Losses at the gene ends were 4 bases for V and 4 bases for J; bases not matched to a gene: 9. The chain's CDR3 is CASSSPGRGLYNEQFF. The CDR3 DNA reads TGTGCCAGCAGCTCCCCTGGCAGGGGGCTGTACAATGAGCAGTTCTTC. The whole variable domain, remainder taken from reference TRBV11-1 and TRBJ2-1, is EAEVAQSPRYKITEKSQAVAFWCDPISGHATLYWYRQILGQGPELLVQFQDESVVDDSQLPKDRFSAERLKGVDSTLKIQPAELGDSAMYLCASSSPGRGLYNEQFFGPGTRLTVL.

This chain links TRBV10-1 with TRBJ2-3; TRBD2 is a possible D gene (6 bases). Trimming took off 0 bases at V and 2 bases at J, with 21 bases between the two ends. Germline CDR1 reads WNHNN; CDR2 reads SYGVQD (reference sequence). The CDR3 spans 19 residues. The CDR3 loop reads CASSESKTPNRGSTDTQYF. The CDR3 DNA sequence: TGCGCCAGCAGTGAGTCGAAAACCCCTAATCGGGGGTCCACAGATACGCAGTATTTT.

V is TRBV5-1 and J is TRBJ2-1, with a weak D call TRBD2 (7 bases). The V gene lost 4 bases and the J gene lost 0 bases, with 11 bases spanning the gap. Germline CDR1 SGHRS, CDR2 YFSETQ. The CDR3 contains 15 residues. DNA for the CDR3: TGCGCCAGCAGCCCCGGGGGGCTCTCCTACAATGAGCAGTTCTTC. This translates into CASSPGGLSYNEQFF.

V usage is TRBV7-2 and J usage is TRBJ2-2; D call uncertain. The CDR3 loop spans 14 amino acids. Germline V lookup: CDR1 SGHTA, CDR2 FQGNSA. Trimming removed 1 base at V and 4 bases at J, with 7 bases between. The CDR3 nucleotides are TGTGCCAGCAGCTTAGGACTCTCCACCGGGGAGCTGTTTTTT. Encoded protein: CASSLGLSTGELFF.

The DNA for the CDR3 is TGCAGCGTTCCGAGGGGACAATCTCTGAGCGAGCAGTACTTC. Residues: CSVPRGQSLSEQYF. The V call is TRBV29-1, the J call TRBJ2-7, with a weak D call TRBD1 (6 bases). CDR1 is SQVTM and CDR2 is ANQGSEA in the germline V gene. This CDR3 contains 14 residues. V lost 5 bases and J lost 6, with 20 bases in between.

This clone came up once. V gene TRBV15 combines with J gene TRBJ2-7; D unresolved. Germline V CDR1 and CDR2: LNHNV, YYDKDF (reference sequence). This CDR3 has 13 amino acids. The V end was cut by 1 base, the J end by 1 base, with 5 bases between. This CDR3 is CATSRGGSYEQYF. DNA of the CDR3: TGTGCCACCAGCAGAGGAGGTTCCTACGAGCAGTACTTC.

The chain employs TRBV5-1 and TRBJ1-1; D is possibly TRBD1 (6 bases). V lost 5 bases, J lost 3 bases, and 17 bases lay in between. Germline V gene data show CDR1 as SGHRS and CDR2 as YFSETQ. This CDR3 region has 15 residues. CDR3 bases: TGCGCCAGCAGTCTCTTCAGGGGTAAGGACACTGAAGCTTTCTTT. It specifies CASSLFRGKDTEAFF.

The chain uses TRBV29-1 and TRBJ2-5, with TRBD2 matching over 8 bases. CDR3 length equals 14 residues. The germline gives CDR1 SQVTM, CDR2 ANQGSEA. V was pared by 7 bases and J by 9 bases, with 16 bases of the junction left unmatched. This CDR3 reads CSAGAGVGGAAQYF. The DNA of the CDR3 is TGCAGCGCCGGAGCGGGAGTTGGAGGAGCGGCCCAGTACTTC.

The V gene is TRBV7-9, the J gene TRBJ1-2; D not certain. Germline V gene lookup returns CDR1 SEHNR and CDR2 FQNEAQ (reference sequence). Trimming stripped 0 bases from V and 0 bases from J, with 8 bases between. This CDR3 region has 15 residues. The CDR3 DNA reads as TGTGCCAGCAGCTTAGCCCGGGCAACTAACTATGGCTACACCTTC. Translation gives CASSLARATNYGYTF.

The chain is built from TRBV29-1 and TRBJ2-1; 7 bases align to TRBD2. Germline CDR1 SQVTM, CDR2 ANQGSEA. The V segment lost 4 bases and the J segment 7 bases; nucleotides outside the gene matches: 13. The CDR3 runs 15 residues. Written as DNA, the CDR3 is TGCAGCGTTGCCCGGACTAGTGATGGACTAAATGAGCAGTTCTTC. Translated, it gives CSVARTSDGLNEQFF.

The rearrangement uses TRBV18 and TRBJ2-7, with TRBD1 identical over 9 bases. This CDR3 spans 16 amino acids. The V and J ends lost 3 bases and 2 bases, in that order; junction bases with no gene match: 8. CDR1 and CDR2 (germline): KGHSH, LQKENI. CDR3 region: CASSPTDRGKTYEQYF. In DNA, the CDR3 is TGTGCCAGCTCACCTACGGACAGGGGAAAGACCTACGAGCAGTACTTC.

The chain carries TRBV3-1 (or the pseudogene TRBV3-2) and TRBJ1-3, with D possibly matching TRBD1 (5 bases). The CDR3 is 13 amino acids. The germline V gene encodes CDR1 LGHDT and CDR2 YNNKEL (reference sequence). V was trimmed by 6 bases and J by 10 bases, leaving 16 bases between them. CDR3 nucleotide sequence: TGTGCCAGCAGTGACAATCACGGGGGGACCATATATTTT. This codes for CASSDNHGGTIYF.

The rearrangement links TRBV7-2 to TRBJ1-6, with D unresolved. The germline gives CDR1 SGHTA, CDR2 FQGNSA. The CDR3 is made up of 12 amino acids. Trimming took off 3 bases at V and 7 bases at J, with 4 bases between the two ends. The DNA of the CDR3 is TGTGCCAGCAGCTTTCTAAATTCACCCCTCCACTTT. Translated: CASSFLNSPLHF.

Worth noting for this clone: The sample has other DNA sequences that encode this CDR3 too. The J gene is TRBJ2-5, the V gene TRBV12-3 or TRBV12-4; D is perhaps TRBD1 (6 bases). V lost 0 bases, J lost 4 bases, and 6 bases lay in between. The CDR3 extends over 13 amino acids. This CDR3 reads CASSLAGGETQYF. DNA for the CDR3: TGTGCCAGCAGTTTAGCAGGGGGAGAGACCCAGTACTTC.

The V gene is TRBV30, the J gene TRBJ1-5; D may be TRBD1 (6 bases). The CDR3 runs 16 residues. The ends were cut back, 0 bases at V and 0 bases at J, with 12 bases in the middle. In germline, CDR1 is GTSNPN, CDR2 SVGIG (reference sequence). The CDR3 nucleotides are TGTGCCTGGAGTGTACAGGGCAGGGATAGCAATCAGCCCCAGCATTTT. Its translation: CAWSVQGRDSNQPQHF.

The gene calls are TRBV15 and TRBJ1-2; the D is unclear. Germline V gene data show CDR1 as LNHNV and CDR2 as YYDKDF (reference sequence). The CDR3 sequence is 15 residues long. Trimming left V 5 bases short and J 4 bases short, with 17 bases between. As DNA, the CDR3 is TGTGCCACCAGCGCGCGAGGTAGTTCCGGCTATGGCTACACCTTC. Translating gives CATSARGSSGYGYTF. The variable domain in full, with the rest retrieved from reference TRBV15 and TRBJ1-2, is DAMVIQNPRYQVTQFGKPVTLSCSQTLNHNVMYWYQQKSSQAPKLLFHYYDKDFNNEADTPDNFQSRRPNTSFCFLDIRSPGLGDTAMYLCATSARGSSGYGYTFGSGTRLTVV.

The genes are TRBV20-1 and TRBJ2-7; TRBD1 matches 7 bases. V lost 3 bases, J lost 2 bases, and 4 bases stayed unmatched. CDR1 is DFQATT and CDR2 is SNEGSKA in the germline V gene (reference sequence). This CDR3 spans 13 amino acids. CDR3 nucleotides: TGCAGTGCTAGTAGGCAGGGGGCCTACGAGCAGTACTTC. It is translated as CSASRQGAYEQYF.

This sequence joins TRBV15 and TRBJ1-4, with no clear D. Trimming cost V 1 base and J 8 bases, with 5 bases left between them. CDR3 length: 12 residues. Germline V gene lookup returns CDR1 LNHNV and CDR2 YYDKDF (reference sequence). CDR3 in amino acids: CATSRGGEKLFF. CDR3 DNA sequence: TGTGCCACCAGCAGAGGCGGAGAAAAACTGTTTTTT.